Below, one T cell receptor (beta chain) is given with its context. PCR was performed a second time for about 7 to 11 cycles using a sample-barcoded 5' primer and a J-beta primer mix. A single record per CDR3 protein comes from TCRdb applying MiXCR to the 5' RACE reads. The sample consists of approximately 900,000 distinct CDR3 sequences, roughly 43% of them appearing once. CDR3 length: 12 residues. The germline gives CDR1 MNHEY, CDR2 SVGEGT. The ends were cut back, 6 bases at V and 6 bases at J, with 9 bases in the middle. The data derive from a study of blood T cells in healthy people across ages. Extracted total RNA amounted to at least 6 micrograms for each sample.

This receptor was identified in a man aged 30 to 39 in good health. This sequence joins TRBV6-2 or TRBV6-3 and TRBJ1-5; D unclear. Source material: blood. The CDR3 is CASRDTAQPQHF. The DNA of the CDR3 is TGTGCCAGCAGAGACACAGCTCAGCCCCAGCATTTT.